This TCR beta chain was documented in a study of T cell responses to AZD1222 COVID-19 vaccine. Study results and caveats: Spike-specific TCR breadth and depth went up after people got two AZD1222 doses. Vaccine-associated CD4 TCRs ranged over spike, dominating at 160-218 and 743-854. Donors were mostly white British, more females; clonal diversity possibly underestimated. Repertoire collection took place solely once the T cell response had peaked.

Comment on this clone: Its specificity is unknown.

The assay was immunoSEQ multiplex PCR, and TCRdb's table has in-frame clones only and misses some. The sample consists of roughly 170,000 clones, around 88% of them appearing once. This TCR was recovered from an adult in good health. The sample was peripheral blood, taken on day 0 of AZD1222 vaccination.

CDR3 region: CASSLAEGGLLSPLHF. Here the CDR3 DNA reads TGCGCCAGCAGCTTAGCGGAAGGGGGCCTTCTTTCACCCCTCCACTTT. This chain joins TRBV5-1 and TRBJ1-6; 7 bases match TRBD1. V was pared by 2 bases and J by 9 bases, with 11 bases of the junction left unmatched. Germline V gene lookup returns CDR1 SGHRS and CDR2 YFSETQ. The CDR3 extends over 16 amino acids.